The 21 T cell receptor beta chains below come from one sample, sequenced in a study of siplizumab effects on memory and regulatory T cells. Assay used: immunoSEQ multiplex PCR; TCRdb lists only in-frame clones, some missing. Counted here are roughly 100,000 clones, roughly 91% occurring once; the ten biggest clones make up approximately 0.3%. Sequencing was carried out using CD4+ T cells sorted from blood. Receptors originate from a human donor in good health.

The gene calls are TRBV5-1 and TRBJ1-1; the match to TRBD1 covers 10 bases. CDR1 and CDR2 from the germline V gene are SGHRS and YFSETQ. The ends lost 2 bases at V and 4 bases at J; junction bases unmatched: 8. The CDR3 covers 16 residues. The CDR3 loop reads CASSFRTGGASTEAFF. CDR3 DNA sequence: TGCGCCAGCAGCTTCCGGACAGGGGGAGCGAGCACTGAAGCTTTCTTT.

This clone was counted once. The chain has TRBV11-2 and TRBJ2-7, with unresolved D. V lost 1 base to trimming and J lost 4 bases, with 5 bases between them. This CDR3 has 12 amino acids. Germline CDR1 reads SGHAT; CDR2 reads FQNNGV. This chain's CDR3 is CASSLVGYEQYF. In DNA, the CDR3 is TGTGCCAGCAGCTTAGTCGGGTACGAGCAGTACTTC. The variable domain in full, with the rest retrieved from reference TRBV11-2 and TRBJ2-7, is EAGVAQSPRYKIIEKRQSVAFWCNPISGHATLYWYQQILGQGPKLLIQFQNNGVVDDSQLPKDRFSAERLKGVDSTLKIQPAKLEDSAVYLCASSLVGYEQYFGPGTRLTVT.

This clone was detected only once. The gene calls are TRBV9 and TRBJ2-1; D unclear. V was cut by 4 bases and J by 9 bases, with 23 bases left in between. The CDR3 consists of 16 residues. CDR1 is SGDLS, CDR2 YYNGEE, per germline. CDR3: CASSLPQDPSLAEQFF. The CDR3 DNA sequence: TGTGCCAGCAGCCTCCCCCAGGACCCCTCCCTGGCTGAGCAGTTCTTC.

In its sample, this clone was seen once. The CDR3 here is CASSEWGAGFMFAEAFF. The CDR3, as DNA: TGTGCCAGCAGTGAATGGGGAGCAGGGTTTATGTTCGCTGAAGCTTTCTTT. This chain joins TRBV6-1 and TRBJ1-1; possible D gene TRBD1, 5 bases. The CDR3 length is 17 residues. Trimming shortened V by 2 bases and J by 6 bases, and 22 bases separated the two germline ends. CDR1 is MNHNS and CDR2 is SASEGT in the germline V gene.

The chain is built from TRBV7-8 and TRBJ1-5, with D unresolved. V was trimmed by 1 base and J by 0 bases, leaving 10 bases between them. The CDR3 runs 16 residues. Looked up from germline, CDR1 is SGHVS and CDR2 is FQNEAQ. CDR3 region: CASSLESRVSNQPQHF. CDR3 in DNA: TGTGCCAGCAGCTTAGAAAGTCGGGTTAGCAATCAGCCCCAGCATTTT.

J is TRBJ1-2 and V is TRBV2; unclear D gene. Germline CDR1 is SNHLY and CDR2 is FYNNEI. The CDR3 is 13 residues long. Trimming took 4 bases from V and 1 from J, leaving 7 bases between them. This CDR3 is CASSAQFNYGYTF. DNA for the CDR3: TGTGCCAGCAGTGCCCAATTTAACTATGGCTACACCTTC. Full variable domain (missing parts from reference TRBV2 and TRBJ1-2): EPEVTQTPSHQVTQMGQEVILRCVPISNHLYFYWYRQILGQKVEFLVSFYNNEISEKSEIFDDQFSVERPDGSNFTLKIRSTKLEDSAMYFCASSAQFNYGYTFGSGTRLTVV.

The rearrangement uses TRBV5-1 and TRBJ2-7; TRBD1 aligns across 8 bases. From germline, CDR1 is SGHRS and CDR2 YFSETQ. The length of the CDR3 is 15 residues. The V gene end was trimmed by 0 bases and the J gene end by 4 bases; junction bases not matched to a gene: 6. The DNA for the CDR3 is TGCGCCAGCAGCTTGGCCACAGACAGGGGTTACGAGCAGTACTTC. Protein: CASSLATDRGYEQYF.

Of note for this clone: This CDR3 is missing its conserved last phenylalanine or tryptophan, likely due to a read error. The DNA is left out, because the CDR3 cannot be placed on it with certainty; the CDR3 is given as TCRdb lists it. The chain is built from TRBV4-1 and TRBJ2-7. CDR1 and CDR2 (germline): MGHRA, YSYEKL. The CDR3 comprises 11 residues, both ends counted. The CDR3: CASSQLLLGDL.

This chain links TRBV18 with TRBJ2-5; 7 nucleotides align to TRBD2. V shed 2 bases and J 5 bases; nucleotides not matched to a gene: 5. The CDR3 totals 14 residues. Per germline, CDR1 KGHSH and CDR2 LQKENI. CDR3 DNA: TGTGCCAGCTCACCAGGGGAGGGTGCCGAGACCCAGTACTTC. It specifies CASSPGEGAETQYF.

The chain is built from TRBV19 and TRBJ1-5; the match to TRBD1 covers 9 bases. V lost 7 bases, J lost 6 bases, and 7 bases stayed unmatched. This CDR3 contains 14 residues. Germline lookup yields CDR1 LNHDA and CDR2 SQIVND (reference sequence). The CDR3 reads CASIPGQGGQPQHF. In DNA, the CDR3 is TGTGCCAGTATTCCGGGACAGGGCGGTCAGCCCCAGCATTTT.

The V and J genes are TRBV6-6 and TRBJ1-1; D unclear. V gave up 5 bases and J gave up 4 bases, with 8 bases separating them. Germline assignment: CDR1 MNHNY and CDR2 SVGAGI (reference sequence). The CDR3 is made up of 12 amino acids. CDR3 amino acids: CASSLAVTEAFF. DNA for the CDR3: TGTGCCAGCAGTCTAGCCGTCACTGAAGCTTTCTTT.

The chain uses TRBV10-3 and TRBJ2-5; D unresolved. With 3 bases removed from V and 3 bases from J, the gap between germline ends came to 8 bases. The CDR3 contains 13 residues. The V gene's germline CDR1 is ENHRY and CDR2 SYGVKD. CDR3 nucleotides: TGTGCCATCAGTGAAGCTCGGGAAGAGACCCAGTACTTC. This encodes CAISEAREETQYF.

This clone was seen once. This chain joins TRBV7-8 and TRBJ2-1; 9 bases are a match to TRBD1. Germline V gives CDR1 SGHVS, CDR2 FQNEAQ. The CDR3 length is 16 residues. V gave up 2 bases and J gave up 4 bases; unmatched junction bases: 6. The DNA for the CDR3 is TGTGCCAGCAGCTTAATAGATGGACAGGGGTACAATGAGCAGTTCTTC. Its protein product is CASSLIDGQGYNEQFF. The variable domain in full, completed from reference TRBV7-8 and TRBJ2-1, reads GAGVSQSPRYKVAKRGQDVALRCDPISGHVSLFWYQQALGQGPEFLTYFQNEAQLDKSGLPSDRFFAERPEGSVSTLKIQRTQQEDSAVYLCASSLIDGQGYNEQFFGPGTRLTVL.

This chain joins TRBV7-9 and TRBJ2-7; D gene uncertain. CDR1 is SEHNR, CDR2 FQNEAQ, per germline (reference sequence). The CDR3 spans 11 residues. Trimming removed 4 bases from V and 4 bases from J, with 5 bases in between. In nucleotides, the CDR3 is TGTGCCAGCAGCTCTCTGTACGAGCAGTACTTC. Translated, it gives CASSSLYEQYF.

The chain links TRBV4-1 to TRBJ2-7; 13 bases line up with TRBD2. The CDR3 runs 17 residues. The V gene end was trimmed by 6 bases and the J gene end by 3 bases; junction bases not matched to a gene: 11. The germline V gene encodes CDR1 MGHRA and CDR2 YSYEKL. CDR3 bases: TGCGCCAGCAGGCCTACTAGCGGGAGGGGAAGACTCTACGAGCAGTACTTC. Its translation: CASRPTSGRGRLYEQYF.

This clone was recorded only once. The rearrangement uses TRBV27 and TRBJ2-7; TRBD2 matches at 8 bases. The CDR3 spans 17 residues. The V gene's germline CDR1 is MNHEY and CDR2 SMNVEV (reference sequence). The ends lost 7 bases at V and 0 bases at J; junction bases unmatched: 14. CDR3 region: CASKRAGGSISSYEQYF. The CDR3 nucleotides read TGTGCCAGCAAGCGGGCGGGGGGTAGCATAAGCTCCTACGAGCAGTACTTC.

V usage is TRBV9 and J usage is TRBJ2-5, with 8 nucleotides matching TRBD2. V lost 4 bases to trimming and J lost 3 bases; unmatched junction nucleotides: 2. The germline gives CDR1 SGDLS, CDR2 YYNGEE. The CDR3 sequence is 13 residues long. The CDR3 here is CASSKLAEETQYF. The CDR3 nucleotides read TGTGCCAGCAGCAAACTAGCGGAAGAGACCCAGTACTTC.

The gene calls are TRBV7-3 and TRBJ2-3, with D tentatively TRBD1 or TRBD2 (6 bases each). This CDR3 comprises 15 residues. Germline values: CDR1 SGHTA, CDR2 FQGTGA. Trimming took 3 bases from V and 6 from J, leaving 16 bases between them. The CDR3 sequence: CASSFWGASVDTQYF. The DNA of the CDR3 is TGTGCCAGCAGCTTCTGGGGGGCTAGCGTCGATACGCAGTATTTT.

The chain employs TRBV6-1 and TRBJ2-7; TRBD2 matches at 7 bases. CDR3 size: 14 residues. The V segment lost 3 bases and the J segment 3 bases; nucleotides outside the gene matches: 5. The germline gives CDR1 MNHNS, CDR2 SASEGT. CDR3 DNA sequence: TGTGCCAGCAGTGAGGGAGGGCTGGACTACGAGCAGTACTTC. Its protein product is CASSEGGLDYEQYF.

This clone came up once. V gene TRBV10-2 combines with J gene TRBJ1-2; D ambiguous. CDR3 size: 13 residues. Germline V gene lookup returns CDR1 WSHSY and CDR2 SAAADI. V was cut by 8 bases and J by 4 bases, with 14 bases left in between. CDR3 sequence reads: CASGTEPSYGYTF. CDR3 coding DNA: TGCGCCAGCGGAACAGAGCCCAGCTATGGCTACACCTTC.

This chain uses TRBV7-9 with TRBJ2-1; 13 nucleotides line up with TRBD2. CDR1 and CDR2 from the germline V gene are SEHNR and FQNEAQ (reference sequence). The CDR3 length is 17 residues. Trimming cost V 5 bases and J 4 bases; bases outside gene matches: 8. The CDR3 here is CASSRTSGRVSYNEQFF. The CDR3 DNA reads TGTGCCAGCAGCCGGACTAGCGGGAGAGTTAGTTACAATGAGCAGTTCTTC. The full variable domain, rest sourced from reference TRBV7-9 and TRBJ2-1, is DTGVSQNPRHKITKRGQNVTFRCDPISEHNRLYWYRQTLGQGPEFLTYFQNEAQLEKSRLLSDRFSAERPKGSFSTLEIQRTEQGDSAMYLCASSRTSGRVSYNEQFFGPGTRLTVL.